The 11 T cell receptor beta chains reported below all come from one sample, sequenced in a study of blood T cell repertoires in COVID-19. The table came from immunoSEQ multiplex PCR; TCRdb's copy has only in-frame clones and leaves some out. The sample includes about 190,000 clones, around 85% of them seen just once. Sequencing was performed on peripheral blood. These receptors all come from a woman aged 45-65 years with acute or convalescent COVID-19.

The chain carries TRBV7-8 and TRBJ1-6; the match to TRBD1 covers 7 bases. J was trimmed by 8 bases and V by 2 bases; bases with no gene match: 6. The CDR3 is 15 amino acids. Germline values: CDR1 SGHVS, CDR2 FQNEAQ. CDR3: CASSLRPGGDSPLHF. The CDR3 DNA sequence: TGTGCCAGCAGCTTACGGCCAGGGGGAGATTCACCCCTCCACTTT.

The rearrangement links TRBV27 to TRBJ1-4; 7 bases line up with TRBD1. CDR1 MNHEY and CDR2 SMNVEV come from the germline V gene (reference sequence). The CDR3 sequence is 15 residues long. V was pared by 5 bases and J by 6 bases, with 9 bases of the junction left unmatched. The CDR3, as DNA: TGTGCCAGCAGTCCACTACAGGGGATCGATGAAAAACTGTTTTTT. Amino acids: CASSPLQGIDEKLFF.

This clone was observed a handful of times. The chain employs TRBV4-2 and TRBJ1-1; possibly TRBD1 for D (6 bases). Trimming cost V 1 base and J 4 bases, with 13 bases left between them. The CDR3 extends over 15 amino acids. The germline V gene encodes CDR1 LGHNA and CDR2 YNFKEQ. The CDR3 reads CASSQVIGGSTEAFF. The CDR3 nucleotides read TGTGCCAGCAGCCAAGTAATAGGGGGAAGCACTGAAGCTTTCTTT.

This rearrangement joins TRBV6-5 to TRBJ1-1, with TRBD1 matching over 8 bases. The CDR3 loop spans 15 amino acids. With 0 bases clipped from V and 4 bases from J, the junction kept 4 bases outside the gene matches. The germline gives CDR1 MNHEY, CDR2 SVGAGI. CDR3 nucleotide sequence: TGTGCCAGCAGTTACTCTCGGACAGGGAGCACTGAAGCTTTCTTT. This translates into CASSYSRTGSTEAFF.

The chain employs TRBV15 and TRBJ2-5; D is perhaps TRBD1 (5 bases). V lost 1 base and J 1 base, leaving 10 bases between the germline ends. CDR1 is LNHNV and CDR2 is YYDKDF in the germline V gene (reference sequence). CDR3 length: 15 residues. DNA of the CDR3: TGTGCCACCAGCAGAGGACCAGGGCCCCAAGAGACCCAGTACTTC. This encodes CATSRGPGPQETQYF.

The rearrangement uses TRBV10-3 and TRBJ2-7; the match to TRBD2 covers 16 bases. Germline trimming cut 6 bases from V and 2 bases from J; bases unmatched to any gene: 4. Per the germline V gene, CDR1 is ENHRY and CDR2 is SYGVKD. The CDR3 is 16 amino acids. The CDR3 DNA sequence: TGTGCCATCAGCGGGACTAGCGGGAGGGGCACCTACGAGCAGTACTTC. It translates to CAISGTSGRGTYEQYF.

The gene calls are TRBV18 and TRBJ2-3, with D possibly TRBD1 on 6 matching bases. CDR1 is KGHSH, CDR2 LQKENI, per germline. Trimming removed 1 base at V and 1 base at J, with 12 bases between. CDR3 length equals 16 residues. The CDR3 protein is CASSPLGGFGTDTQYF. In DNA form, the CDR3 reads TGTGCCAGCTCACCACTTGGGGGCTTCGGCACAGATACGCAGTATTTT. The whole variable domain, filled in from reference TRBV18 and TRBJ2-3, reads NAGVMQNPRHLVRRRGQEARLRCSPMKGHSHVYWYRQLPEEGLKFMVYLQKENIIDESGMPKERFSAEFPKEGPSILRIQQVVRGDSAAYFCASSPLGGFGTDTQYFGPGTRLTVL.

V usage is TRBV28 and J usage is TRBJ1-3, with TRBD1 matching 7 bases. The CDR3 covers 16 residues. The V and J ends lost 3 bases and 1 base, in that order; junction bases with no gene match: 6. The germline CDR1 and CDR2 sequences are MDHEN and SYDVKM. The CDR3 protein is CASSLSGTASGNTIYF. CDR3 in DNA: TGTGCCAGCAGTTTGTCCGGGACAGCTTCTGGAAACACCATATATTTT.

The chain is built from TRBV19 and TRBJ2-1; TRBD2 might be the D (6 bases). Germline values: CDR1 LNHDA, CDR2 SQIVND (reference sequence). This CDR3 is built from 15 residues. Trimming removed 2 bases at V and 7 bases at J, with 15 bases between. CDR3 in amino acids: CASSIPGGYRNEQFF. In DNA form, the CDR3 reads TGTGCCAGTAGTATACCTGGGGGGTATAGGAATGAGCAGTTCTTC.

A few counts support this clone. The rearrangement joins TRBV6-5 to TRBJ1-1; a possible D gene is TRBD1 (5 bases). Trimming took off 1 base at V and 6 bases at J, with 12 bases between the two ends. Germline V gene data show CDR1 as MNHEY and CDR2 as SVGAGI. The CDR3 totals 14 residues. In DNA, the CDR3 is TGTGCCAGCAGTTACTTCCGTGGGGCAGCTGAAGCTTTCTTT. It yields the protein CASSYFRGAAEAFF.

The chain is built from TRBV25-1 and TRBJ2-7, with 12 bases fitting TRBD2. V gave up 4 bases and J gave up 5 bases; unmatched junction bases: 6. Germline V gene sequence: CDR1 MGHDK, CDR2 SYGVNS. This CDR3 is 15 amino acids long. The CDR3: CASSALAGGVHEQYF. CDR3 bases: TGTGCCAGCAGTGCTCTAGCGGGAGGGGTCCACGAGCAGTACTTC.